This passage covers 31 T cell receptor beta chains from one sample sequenced in a study of vaccination and CD4 T cells after COVID-19. Documented treatment: roughly 11-day PBMC culture with coronavirus spike peptide pools or control peptides (ViraFEST assay). Researchers collected the unexposed donor's CD4+ T cells before the COVID-19 pandemic (2011-2018). No cognate antigen is known for these TCRs. Researchers used the Oncomine TCR Beta short-read assay to sequence DNA from cultured CD4+ T cells. TCRdb fed the PCR reads into MiXCR, producing one record per CDR3 protein. The sample carries 9,000 or so distinct CDR3 sequences, about 44% recorded once. Sequenced input: CD4+ T cells from blood, cultured in vitro. Source of these receptors: a human donor in good health.

The chain employs TRBV10-3 and TRBJ1-5, with D perhaps matching TRBD1 (6 bases). Trimming removed 5 bases from V and 1 base from J, with 6 bases in between. Per germline, CDR1 ENHRY and CDR2 SYGVKD. The CDR3 is 13 amino acids. The CDR3 sequence is CAISTGSNQPQHF. The CDR3 DNA sequence: TGTGCCATCAGTACAGGGAGCAATCAGCCCCAGCATTTT.

The chain joins TRBV27 to TRBJ2-7; D is perhaps TRBD2 (7 bases). With 5 bases removed from V and 3 bases from J, the gap between germline ends came to 23 bases. Germline V gene sequence: CDR1 MNHEY, CDR2 SMNVEV (reference sequence). The CDR3 has 17 amino acids. The CDR3 coding sequence is TGTGCCAGCAGTCGGGTTCGGGGCGGGGGCGGGGGCTACGAGCAGTACTTC. Translated, it gives CASSRVRGGGGGYEQYF.

This clonotype was detected once. The chain is built from TRBV19 and TRBJ2-7; D might be TRBD1 (5 bases). The CDR3 is 15 residues long. Germline CDR1 reads LNHDA; CDR2 reads SQIVND (reference sequence). Trimming stripped 1 base from V and 3 bases from J, with 13 bases between. CDR3 bases: TGTGCCAGTAGTATAGTCAGGGAAAACTACTACGAGCAGTACTTC. Protein sequence: CASSIVRENYYEQYF.

The CDR3 reads CASSRSRVDTEAFF. In DNA, the CDR3 is TGTGCCAGTAGCCGAAGCCGGGTGGACACTGAAGCTTTCTTT. J is TRBJ1-1 and V is TRBV19; D is unresolved. The CDR3 length is 14 residues. Germline CDR1 is LNHDA and CDR2 is SQIVND (reference sequence). V was pared by 6 bases and J by 3 bases, with 14 bases between.

The V gene is TRBV6-5, the J gene TRBJ2-7; D may be TRBD1 (5 bases). Trimming removed 0 bases from V and 5 bases from J, with 8 bases in between. This CDR3 is 13 amino acids long. Looked up from germline, CDR1 is MNHEY and CDR2 is SVGAGI. CDR3: CASSYSGRDEQYF. The CDR3 DNA sequence: TGTGCCAGCAGTTACTCGGGGCGTGACGAGCAGTACTTC.

This clonotype was detected only a few times. This rearrangement joins TRBV27 to TRBJ1-6; 10 nucleotides agree with TRBD1. The CDR3 runs to 19 residues. CDR1 and CDR2 from the germline V gene are MNHEY and SMNVEV (reference sequence). Trimming cost V 2 bases and J 6 bases; bases outside gene matches: 13. CDR3: CASSLRSGVGQGFNSPLHF. The CDR3 coding sequence is TGTGCCAGCAGTTTAAGATCGGGTGTGGGACAGGGGTTTAATTCACCCCTCCACTTT.

The genes are TRBV20-1 and TRBJ1-2; D gene ambiguous. Germline CDR1 reads DFQATT; CDR2 reads SNEGSKA (reference sequence). Trimming removed 4 bases at V and 5 bases at J, with 11 bases between. The CDR3 extends over 12 amino acids. In DNA, the CDR3 is TGCAGTGCTAAGAGGACCAATTATGGCTACACCTTC. This gives the protein CSAKRTNYGYTF.

CDR3 protein: CASSEPRGLGQPQHF. The CDR3 bases are TGTGCCAGCAGTGAGCCCCGGGGGCTGGGGCAGCCCCAGCATTTT. The gene calls are TRBV6-1 and TRBJ1-5; D possibly corresponds to TRBD1 (6 bases). The germline V gene encodes CDR1 MNHNS and CDR2 SASEGT. Between the trimmed V and J ends, which lost 3 bases and 7 bases, there was a span of 16 bases. This CDR3 comprises 15 residues.

There are a few counts of this clonotype. This sequence joins TRBV19 and TRBJ2-7, with TRBD2 as a possible D gene (6 bases). Trimming cost V 7 bases and J 7 bases, with 17 bases left between them. The CDR3 runs 13 residues. Germline-derived CDR1 and CDR2 are LNHDA and SQIVND (reference sequence). DNA of the CDR3: TGTGCCAGTAATCCGGGCCCGGCGGGGGAGCAGTACTTC. Its protein is CASNPGPAGEQYF.

The CDR3 region is CASSLFQGAVNNEQFF. DNA for the CDR3: TGTGCCAGCAGCTTATTTCAGGGGGCAGTCAACAATGAGCAGTTCTTC. The J gene is TRBJ2-1, the V gene TRBV11-2, with 8 bases fitting TRBD1. The CDR3 covers 16 residues. Germline values: CDR1 SGHAT, CDR2 FQNNGV. Trimming took 2 bases from V and 5 from J; bases not matched to a gene: 8.

This rearrangement joins TRBV6-2 or TRBV6-3 to TRBJ2-6, with 8 bases aligning to TRBD1. The CDR3 is 19 amino acids. CDR1 and CDR2 (germline): MNHEY, SVGEGT. The ends lost 3 bases at V and 0 bases at J; junction bases unmatched: 10. The CDR3 region has the DNA TGTGCCAGCAGTTATGCTCTAGGACAGGGAAGCTCTGGGGCCAACGTCCTGACTTTC. It encodes CASSYALGQGSSGANVLTF.

The chain joins TRBV10-1 to TRBJ2-5; TRBD2 matches at 15 bases. Germline V gene sequence: CDR1 WNHNN, CDR2 SYGVQD (reference sequence). With V trimmed by 6 bases and J by 7 bases, 6 bases remained unmatched. This CDR3 has 15 residues. The CDR3: CASSPGTSGRMTQYF. The CDR3 nucleotides are TGCGCCAGCAGCCCCGGGACTAGCGGGAGGATGACCCAGTACTTC.

The J gene is TRBJ1-6, the V gene TRBV6-1; weak D call: TRBD1 (5 bases). The CDR3 length is 14 residues. Germline assignment: CDR1 MNHNS and CDR2 SASEGT. With 6 bases removed from V and 8 bases from J, the gap between germline ends came to 14 bases. In nucleotides, the CDR3 is TGTGCCAGCAGCCTCCAGGGAAGAGATTCACCCCTCCACTTT. Translation: CASSLQGRDSPLHF.

V usage is TRBV30 and J usage is TRBJ2-2, with TRBD2 matching over 9 bases. J gave up 2 bases and V 7 bases, and 2 bases lay outside the gene matches. Germline V gene sequence: CDR1 GTSNPN, CDR2 SVGIG (reference sequence). This CDR3 has 13 amino acids. CDR3: CASAGGNTGELFF. CDR3 bases: TGTGCCTCAGCGGGGGGAAACACCGGGGAGCTGTTTTTT.

The V gene is TRBV18, the J gene TRBJ1-2, with D unclear. V lost 2 bases and J 1 base, leaving 11 bases between the germline ends. The CDR3 consists of 15 residues. From germline, CDR1 is KGHSH and CDR2 LQKENI. In nucleotides, the CDR3 is TGTGCCAGCTCACCAGGACCGATTAATAACTATGGCTACACCTTC. It encodes CASSPGPINNYGYTF.

J is TRBJ2-5 and V is TRBV7-6; D might be TRBD2 (6 bases). V was clipped by 6 bases and J by 1 base, with 12 bases between them. The CDR3 length is 14 residues. Germline CDR1 is SGHVS and CDR2 is FNYEAQ. The DNA for the CDR3 is TGTGCCAGCAGGCCCCTCGGGGGCCAAGAGACCCAGTACTTC. This translates into CASRPLGGQETQYF.

The chain recombines TRBV2 with TRBJ2-2; a possible D gene is TRBD2 (6 bases). The germline V gene encodes CDR1 SNHLY and CDR2 FYNNEI. Deletions cut 4 bases from V and 4 bases from J, with 13 bases between. This CDR3 has 15 amino acids. The CDR3 coding sequence is TGTGCCAGCAGTGCTCAAGGCGGGGTCACCGGGGAGCTGTTTTTT. Translated, it gives CASSAQGGVTGELFF.

The chain is built from TRBV6-2 or TRBV6-3 and TRBJ2-1; 7 bases align to TRBD1. The germline gives CDR1 MNHEY, CDR2 SVGEGT. V lost 7 bases, J lost 13 bases, and 13 bases stayed unmatched. There are 13 residues in the CDR3. CDR3 sequence reads: CASTGSGTVEQFF. CDR3 DNA: TGTGCCAGCACCGGTTCCGGGACAGTCGAACAGTTCTTC.

A single count supports this clonotype. V and J are TRBV19 and TRBJ2-7; weak D call: TRBD1 (5 bases). Trimming pared 5 bases from V and 7 bases from J, leaving 24 bases between. The germline V gene encodes CDR1 LNHDA and CDR2 SQIVND (reference sequence). The CDR3 covers 16 residues. The CDR3 reads CASSVTSQGRFGEQYF. CDR3 coding DNA: TGTGCCAGTAGTGTCACCTCCCAGGGAAGATTCGGTGAGCAGTACTTC. The full variable domain, with the rest looked up from reference TRBV19 and TRBJ2-7, is DGGITQSPKYLFRKEGQNVTLSCEQNLNHDAMYWYRQDPGQGLRLIYYSQIVNDFQKGDIAEGYSVSREKKESFPLTVTSAQKNPTAFYLCASSVTSQGRFGEQYFGPGTRLTVT.

This clonotype has only a few counts. The chain links TRBV6-1 to TRBJ1-6, with 7 bases identical to TRBD1. The CDR3 length is 15 residues. V trimming: 5 bases; J trimming: 7 bases; junction bases outside the gene matches: 8. Germline CDR1 MNHNS, CDR2 SASEGT. The CDR3 spells CASSRSGTANSPLHF. The DNA for the CDR3 is TGTGCCAGCAGTCGATCCGGGACAGCGAATTCACCCCTCCACTTT.

This clonotype has more than one count but fewer than ten. The CDR3, as DNA: TGTGCCTGGATCGGGTTTAACTATGGCTACACCTTC. Translating it yields CAWIGFNYGYTF. The rearrangement uses TRBV30 and TRBJ1-2; D remains ambiguous. Germline V lookup: CDR1 GTSNPN, CDR2 SVGIG (reference sequence). The CDR3 is 12 amino acids. V was cut by 4 bases and J by 1 base, with 7 bases left in between.

The rearrangement uses TRBV24-1 and TRBJ2-5; 11 nucleotides align to TRBD2. CDR1 is KGHDR, CDR2 SFDVKD, per germline. The CDR3 is made up of 15 amino acids. The V segment lost 5 bases and the J segment 5 bases; nucleotides outside the gene matches: 6. DNA of the CDR3: TGTGCCACCAGTGTCTTAGCGGGAGGGGCGGAGACCCAGTACTTC. It translates to CATSVLAGGAETQYF.

The gene calls are TRBV5-1 and TRBJ1-1, with D maybe TRBD1 (6 bases). The CDR3 sequence is 14 residues long. V was pared by 3 bases and J by 1 base, with 10 bases between. The germline gives CDR1 SGHRS, CDR2 YFSETQ. The CDR3 nucleotides are TGCGCCAGCAGCTCCCGACAGGCGAACACTGAAGCTTTCTTT. Residues: CASSSRQANTEAFF.

CDR3 nucleotide sequence: TGTGCCACCAAGGAAGTCAGGGGCTACACCTTC. This encodes CATKEVRGYTF. The chain links TRBV28 to TRBJ1-2; D is ambiguous. Deletions cut 10 bases from V and 8 bases from J, with 14 bases between. The CDR3 is 11 amino acids. CDR1 and CDR2 (germline): MDHEN, SYDVKM.

This clonotype was seen a single time. This chain connects TRBV10-3 to TRBJ1-6, with TRBD1 identical over 9 bases. The CDR3 loop spans 13 amino acids. Trimming removed 10 bases from V and 7 bases from J; junction bases left unmatched: 5. Germline CDR1 ENHRY, CDR2 SYGVKD. The CDR3 loop reads CATRTGENSPLHF. DNA of the CDR3: TGTGCCACACGGACAGGGGAGAATTCACCCCTCCACTTT.

This chain uses TRBV20-1 with TRBJ2-3; the match to TRBD2 covers 7 bases. The ends lost 4 bases at V and 3 bases at J; junction bases unmatched: 10. Germline CDR1 reads DFQATT; CDR2 reads SNEGSKA (reference sequence). CDR3 length equals 15 residues. The CDR3 nucleotides read TGCAGTGCTATAAGGGCGGGAGTTGGAACAGATACGCAGTATTTT. It is translated as CSAIRAGVGTDTQYF.

The chain combines TRBV10-3 with TRBJ1-1; D gene ambiguous. Looked up from germline, CDR1 is ENHRY and CDR2 is SYGVKD. V shed 2 bases and J shed 1 base, with 11 bases lying between them. CDR3 length equals 15 residues. CDR3 sequence (DNA): TGTGCCATCAGTGAGCCAGCACAGAGGAACACTGAAGCTTTCTTT. Translating gives CAISEPAQRNTEAFF.

This chain links TRBV4-1 with TRBJ2-1; 12 bases are shared with TRBD2. Germline trimming cut 0 bases from V and 14 bases from J; bases unmatched to any gene: 8. The CDR3 runs to 15 residues. CDR1 and CDR2 from the germline V gene are MGHRA and YSYEKL. In DNA, the CDR3 is TGCGCCAGCAGCCAAGATCAGACTAGCGGGAGAGTTGAGTTCTTC. This encodes CASSQDQTSGRVEFF.

This sequence joins TRBV18 and TRBJ1-6; unclear D gene. The germline V and J ends were trimmed by 3 bases and 6 bases, with 6 bases remaining between them. Per the germline V gene, CDR1 is KGHSH and CDR2 is LQKENI. The CDR3 contains 13 residues. CDR3 sequence: CASSPYSNSPLHF. The CDR3, as DNA: TGTGCCAGCTCACCGTACAGTAATTCACCCCTCCACTTT. Together with reference TRBV18 and TRBJ1-6, the CDR3 gives the full variable domain: NAGVMQNPRHLVRRRGQEARLRCSPMKGHSHVYWYRQLPEEGLKFMVYLQKENIIDESGMPKERFSAEFPKEGPSILRIQQVVRGDSAAYFCASSPYSNSPLHFGNGTRLTVT.

This chain links TRBV7-2 with TRBJ1-3; D gene uncertain. The germline V gene encodes CDR1 SGHTA and CDR2 FQGNSA. Trimming left V 1 base short and J 0 bases short, with 13 bases between. CDR3 length equals 17 residues. CDR3 region: CASSLGSLRSSGNTIYF. As DNA, the CDR3 is TGTGCCAGCAGCTTAGGATCGTTACGGTCCTCTGGAAACACCATATATTTT.

The chain carries TRBV7-9 and TRBJ1-2; 7 nucleotides agree with TRBD1. The CDR3 extends over 15 amino acids. With V trimmed by 0 bases and J by 3 bases, 4 bases remained unmatched. Per germline, CDR1 SEHNR and CDR2 FQNEAQ (reference sequence). The CDR3 region has the DNA TGTGCCAGCAGCTTAGCAGGGGGCAGGGACTATGGCTACACCTTC. This translates into CASSLAGGRDYGYTF.